The following is a T cell receptor beta chain sequence with its context. The antigen is unknown. The sample comes from a study of monozygotic twins with inflammatory bowel disease. Input per TCR library consisted of 3500 ng of total RNA. TCRdb reprocessed the 5' RACE reads, keeping one entry per CDR3 protein, no DNA. The specimen's table records about 150,000 distinct CDR3 sequences. General study findings and limits: Among twins, concordant and discordant pairs did not differ in repertoire similarity, possibly from limited power.

Blood (roughly 2.3 ml) was collected from every donor individually. Whole blood without T cell sorting served as the source of isolated total RNA. Per the germline V gene, CDR1 is SGHRS and CDR2 is YFSETQ. This CDR3 has 13 residues. The sample consisted of blood. This chain joins TRBV5-1 and TRBJ2-7. This TCR came from a human donor with ulcerative colitis or Crohn's disease, or a healthy co-twin of an affected twin (not recorded which). CDR3 sequence reads: CASTLGSSYEQYF.